These 32 T cell receptor beta chains were all obtained from the same sample, sequenced in a study of early T cells in non-severe SARS-CoV-2 infection (dated by TCRdb to about 2021). Library preparation was by 5' RACE. Sequenced using a NextSeq 500. TCRdb's own reprocessing of the public reads used fastp at Q25 and MiXCR and kept productive beta chains. Each CDR3 protein gets just one entry, which takes the most common genes and DNA from the rows behind it. A total of 80,000 or so distinct CDR3 sequences appear in this sample, around 6% of them only once. The ten largest clonotypes hold just under 8% of the sample. Source material: whole blood. These receptors were obtained from an adult who was a healthcare worker with PCR-confirmed SARS-CoV-2 infection or an uninfected control (not recorded which).

This clonotype was recorded a few times. The chain joins TRBV20-1 to TRBJ2-2, with 9 bases that match TRBD2. The CDR3 consists of 17 residues. J lost 4 bases, V lost 0 bases, and 9 bases had no gene match. In germline, CDR1 is DFQATT, CDR2 SNEGSKA (reference sequence). The CDR3 DNA reads as TGCAGTGCTAGAGATCGAGCGGGAGGCCTGAGCACCGGGGAGCTGTTTTTT. Residues: CSARDRAGGLSTGELFF.

At least ten counts were recorded for this clonotype. The rearrangement links TRBV11-2 to TRBJ2-3; D possibly corresponds to TRBD2 (7 bases). The CDR3 is 15 residues long. Looked up from germline, CDR1 is SGHAT and CDR2 is FQNNGV. V lost 5 bases and J lost 2, with 14 bases in between. In DNA form, the CDR3 reads TGTGCCAGCAGCCCCCGGGGGGCCGACACAGATACGCAGTATTTT. It specifies CASSPRGADTDTQYF.

This clonotype was seen ten or more times. The chain carries TRBV12-3 or TRBV12-4 and TRBJ2-2; 8 positions match TRBD2. Germline trimming cut 2 bases from V and 3 bases from J; bases unmatched to any gene: 2. This CDR3 has 15 residues. DNA for the CDR3: TGTGCCAGCAGTTTATCGGGGGGGTACACCGGGGAGCTGTTTTTT. Protein product: CASSLSGGYTGELFF.

At least ten counts were recorded for this clonotype. The chain is built from TRBV11-2 and TRBJ2-5; D call uncertain. Germline CDR1 is SGHAT and CDR2 is FQNNGV. Trimming left V 1 base short and J 5 bases short, with 5 bases between. The CDR3 has 12 amino acids. CDR3 sequence: CASSLAAETQYF. CDR3 DNA sequence: TGTGCCAGCAGCTTAGCGGCGGAGACCCAGTACTTC.

This clonotype turned up a few times. The J gene is TRBJ2-3, the V gene TRBV6-1; 10 bases agree with TRBD2. The CDR3 runs 16 residues. Per the germline V gene, CDR1 is MNHNS and CDR2 is SASEGT. The ends lost 4 bases at V and 0 bases at J; junction bases unmatched: 4. The CDR3 DNA sequence: TGTGCCAGCAGTGTTGCTAGCGGGGGTAGCACAGATACGCAGTATTTT. Amino acid sequence: CASSVASGGSTDTQYF.

The chain recombines TRBV6-6 with TRBJ1-1, with D tentatively TRBD1 (5 bases). CDR3 length: 15 residues. Germline loops: CDR1 MNHNY, CDR2 SVGAGI (reference sequence). V shed 4 bases and J shed 4 bases, with 16 bases lying between them. The CDR3 sequence is CASSSRTGWGTEAFF. DNA for the CDR3: TGTGCCAGCAGTTCCAGAACAGGTTGGGGCACTGAAGCTTTCTTT.

CDR3 residues: CASSPRLAGRSGELFF. The CDR3 bases are TGTGCCAGCAGCCCGCGACTAGCGGGGAGATCCGGGGAGCTGTTTTTT. The V gene is TRBV7-2, the J gene TRBJ2-2; 11 bases agree with TRBD2. This CDR3 has 16 residues. Germline loops: CDR1 SGHTA, CDR2 FQGNSA. The V and J ends lost 5 bases and 6 bases, in that order; junction bases with no gene match: 8.

In this sample, this clonotype turned up a few times. CDR3 DNA: TGTGCCAGCAGAAACGCAGGGAACCGGGCCACCGGGGAGCTGTTTTTT. Protein: CASRNAGNRATGELFF. This chain links TRBV6-5 with TRBJ2-2, with D tentatively TRBD1 (5 bases). From germline, CDR1 is MNHEY and CDR2 SVGAGI. The CDR3 runs to 16 residues. The V end lost 6 bases, the J end lost 4 bases, and 18 bases lay between the germline ends.

This clonotype has ten or more counts. The chain couples TRBV29-1 to TRBJ2-7; 7 nucleotides agree with TRBD1. V was pared by 7 bases and J by 2 bases, with 11 bases of the junction left unmatched. Germline V gene lookup returns CDR1 SQVTM and CDR2 ANQGSEA. The CDR3 contains 14 residues. CDR3 DNA: TGCAGCGCCCGATTTGACAGGGAGCCCTACGAGCAGTACTTC. This translates into CSARFDREPYEQYF.

This clonotype was counted ten times or more. V usage is TRBV5-6 and J usage is TRBJ2-3; D is possibly TRBD2 (6 bases). The V gene's germline CDR1 is SGHDT and CDR2 YYEEEE. The CDR3 is 14 amino acids. V dropped 0 bases and J dropped 4 bases, with 9 bases sitting between them. CDR3 DNA sequence: TGTGCCAGCAGCTTGGCTGGGAGGCCAGATACGCAGTATTTT. Translated, it gives CASSLAGRPDTQYF.

The J gene is TRBJ2-2, the V gene TRBV5-4; 8 bases agree with TRBD2. The J segment lost 5 bases and the V segment lost 0 bases, leaving 0 bases of the junction unmatched. The length of the CDR3 is 14 residues. Per the germline V gene, CDR1 is SGHNT and CDR2 is YYREEE (reference sequence). The CDR3 reads CASSLASGTGELFF. CDR3 coding DNA: TGTGCCAGCAGCTTGGCTAGCGGGACCGGGGAGCTGTTTTTT. Complete variable domain (other parts from reference TRBV5-4 and TRBJ2-2): ETGVTQSPTHLIKTRGQQVTLRCSSQSGHNTVSWYQQALGQGPQFIFQYYREEENGRGNFPPRFSGLQFPNYSSELNVNALELDDSALYLCASSLASGTGELFFGEGSRLTVL.

At least ten counts were recorded for this clonotype. This chain joins TRBV10-3 and TRBJ2-7; 8 positions agree with TRBD1. J was trimmed by 3 bases and V by 11 bases; bases with no gene match: 6. There are 12 residues in the CDR3. From germline, CDR1 is ENHRY and CDR2 SYGVKD. DNA for the CDR3: TGTGCCGCCGGACAGGGTAACTACGAGCAGTACTTC. Its translation: CAAGQGNYEQYF.

This chain connects TRBV28 to TRBJ2-7; TRBD1 matches 8 bases. The J segment lost 3 bases and the V segment lost 2 bases, leaving 6 bases of the junction unmatched. The germline CDR1 and CDR2 sequences are MDHEN and SYDVKM. The CDR3 has 15 amino acids. CDR3 nucleotide sequence: TGTGCCAGCAGTTTACCAGGACAGGGCAACTACGAGCAGTACTTC. Translating it yields CASSLPGQGNYEQYF.

This clonotype occurred many times. The chain employs TRBV5-1 and TRBJ1-2; 9 bases agree with TRBD1. Germline lookup yields CDR1 SGHRS and CDR2 YFSETQ. The CDR3 sequence is 13 residues long. The J segment lost 8 bases and the V segment lost 5 bases, leaving 7 bases of the junction unmatched. The CDR3 DNA follows: TGCGCCAGCAGACTACAGGGGGCTGAAGGCTACACCTTC. Translated, it gives CASRLQGAEGYTF. Variable domain in full (rest from reference TRBV5-1 and TRBJ1-2): KAGVTQTPRYLIKTRGQQVTLSCSPISGHRSVSWYQQTPGQGLQFLFEYFSETQRNKGNFPGRFSGRQFSNSRSEMNVSTLELGDSALYLCASRLQGAEGYTFGSGTRLTVV.

This clonotype appeared a few times. V and J are TRBV2 and TRBJ1-2, with 9 bases that match TRBD1. In germline, CDR1 is SNHLY, CDR2 FYNNEI. The length of the CDR3 is 14 residues. Trimming took 7 bases from V and 2 from J; bases not matched to a gene: 5. The CDR3 loop reads CASIRQGGNYGYTF. In DNA form, the CDR3 reads TGTGCCAGCATAAGACAGGGGGGAAACTATGGCTACACCTTC. Full variable domain (remainder filled in from reference TRBV2 and TRBJ1-2): EPEVTQTPSHQVTQMGQEVILRCVPISNHLYFYWYRQILGQKVEFLVSFYNNEISEKSEIFDDQFSVERPDGSNFTLKIRSTKLEDSAMYFCASIRQGGNYGYTFGSGTRLTVV.

In its sample, this clonotype was seen a few times. A read error may account for a junction end that differs from germline. This chain joins TRBV6-6 and TRBJ1-6; D is ambiguous. This CDR3 has 15 amino acids. In germline, CDR1 is MNHNY, CDR2 SVGAGI (reference sequence). CDR3 amino acids: CASSYSSAYNSPLHF. The CDR3 bases are TGTGCCAGCAGTTACTCGTCGGCCTATAATTCACCCCTCCATTTT.

This clonotype occurred many times. The chain recombines TRBV21-1 with TRBJ2-7; the table's D call of TRBD1 was not tested on the DNA. TRBV21-1 is tagged as a pseudogene. CDR3 length equals 15 residues. The CDR3 DNA follows: TGTGCCAGCAGCAAAGTGACAGTTAGTTCCTACGAGCAGTACTTC. Amino acid sequence: CASSKVTVSSYEQYF.

The sample holds many counts of this clonotype. The genes are TRBV29-1 and TRBJ1-1, with D unresolved. Germline CDR1 reads SQVTM; CDR2 reads ANQGSEA. V was clipped by 4 bases and J by 0 bases, with 15 bases between them. The CDR3 totals 15 residues. CDR3 DNA sequence: TGCAGCGTTGCCCGGGGTCAGTTAATGAACACTGAAGCTTTCTTT. Protein: CSVARGQLMNTEAFF. Full variable domain (remainder filled in from reference TRBV29-1 and TRBJ1-1): SAVISQKPSRDICQRGTSLTIQCQVDSQVTMMFWYRQQPGQSLTLIATANQGSEATYESGFVIDKFPISRPNLTFSTLTVSNMSPEDSSIYLCSVARGQLMNTEAFFGQGTRLTVV.

The chain recombines TRBV10-2 with TRBJ1-5; 11 bases match TRBD1. Looked up from germline, CDR1 is WSHSY and CDR2 is SAAADI. The ends lost 5 bases at V and 7 bases at J; junction bases unmatched: 10. The CDR3 runs 16 residues. DNA for the CDR3: TGCGCCAGCAGTAACCGAGGACAGGGGGCTCAACAGCCCCAGCATTTT. This codes for CASSNRGQGAQQPQHF.

This clonotype came up a few times. V is TRBV6-6 and J is TRBJ1-5; a possible D gene is TRBD1 (6 bases). The CDR3 extends over 13 amino acids. Trimming took 5 bases from V and 5 from J, leaving 10 bases between them. Germline V gives CDR1 MNHNY, CDR2 SVGAGI (reference sequence). This CDR3 reads CASSLQGHQPQHF. CDR3 nucleotides: TGTGCCAGCAGTCTACAGGGTCATCAGCCCCAGCATTTT.

This clonotype was seen at least ten times. The chain joins TRBV7-8 to TRBJ1-2; tentatively, D is TRBD1 (5 bases). This CDR3 is built from 13 residues. Germline V lookup: CDR1 SGHVS, CDR2 FQNEAQ. V lost 5 bases and J lost 4, with 11 bases in between. The CDR3 bases are TGTGCCAGCAGCCTAGGGGAGTCCTATGGCTACACCTTC. Its protein is CASSLGESYGYTF. The full variable domain, with the rest looked up from reference TRBV7-8 and TRBJ1-2, is GAGVSQSPRYKVAKRGQDVALRCDPISGHVSLFWYQQALGQGPEFLTYFQNEAQLDKSGLPSDRFFAERPEGSVSTLKIQRTQQEDSAVYLCASSLGESYGYTFGSGTRLTVV.

The chain recombines TRBV5-1 with TRBJ2-1, with D perhaps TRBD1 or TRBD2 (5 bases each). This CDR3 is built from 16 residues. CDR1 SGHRS and CDR2 YFSETQ come from the germline V gene. V was clipped by 3 bases and J by 8 bases, with 21 bases between them. The CDR3 DNA reads TGCGCCAGCAGCTACTGGGGCCCCGGTGAGGGCTATGAGCAGTTCTTC. It is translated as CASSYWGPGEGYEQFF. Full variable domain (outside the CDR3, taken from reference TRBV5-1 and TRBJ2-1): KAGVTQTPRYLIKTRGQQVTLSCSPISGHRSVSWYQQTPGQGLQFLFEYFSETQRNKGNFPGRFSGRQFSNSRSEMNVSTLELGDSALYLCASSYWGPGEGYEQFFGPGTRLTVL.

This clonotype was counted between two and nine times. This sequence joins TRBV12-3 or TRBV12-4 and TRBJ1-5, with D possibly TRBD1 on 5 matching bases. CDR3 size: 15 residues. Between the trimmed V and J ends, which lost 6 bases and 3 bases, there was a span of 15 bases. The CDR3, as DNA: TGTGCCAGCAGAAGTCAGGGCCTTAACAATCAGCCCCAGCATTTT. Its protein is CASRSQGLNNQPQHF.

This clonotype was counted only a few times. The chain combines TRBV19 with TRBJ2-2; no reliable D call. The CDR3 length is 14 residues. Germline loops: CDR1 LNHDA, CDR2 SQIVND (reference sequence). Trimming removed 1 base at V and 2 bases at J, with 5 bases between. The CDR3 DNA reads as TGTGCCAGTAGTATAGGCGGAAACACCGGGGAGCTGTTTTTT. As protein: CASSIGGNTGELFF. Combining the CDR3 with reference TRBV19 and TRBJ2-2 gives the whole variable domain DGGITQSPKYLFRKEGQNVTLSCEQNLNHDAMYWYRQDPGQGLRLIYYSQIVNDFQKGDIAEGYSVSREKKESFPLTVTSAQKNPTAFYLCASSIGGNTGELFFGEGSRLTVL.

This clonotype was observed a handful of times. The chain recombines TRBV7-9 with TRBJ2-1, with D hard to call. Germline CDR1 SEHNR, CDR2 FQNEAQ (reference sequence). The CDR3 runs to 13 residues. V lost 0 bases to trimming and J lost 3 bases, with 3 bases between them. The CDR3 region is CASSLAVYNEQFF. CDR3 coding DNA: TGTGCCAGCAGCTTAGCCGTCTACAATGAGCAGTTCTTC.

This clonotype was counted at least ten times. The V and J genes are TRBV12-3 or TRBV12-4 and TRBJ1-2, with D maybe TRBD1 (5 bases). The V end was cut by 8 bases, the J end by 2 bases, with 15 bases between. The CDR3 has 14 residues. CDR3 amino acids: CASSPGGGNYGYTF. The CDR3 nucleotides are TGTGCCAGCTCCCCAGGTGGGGGGAACTATGGCTACACCTTC.

The table lists this clonotype with many counts. The chain is built from TRBV7-2 and TRBJ2-5, with a possible D match to TRBD1 (5 bases). The CDR3 is made up of 15 amino acids. V lost 6 bases, J lost 2 bases, and 16 bases lay in between. Germline V gene sequence: CDR1 SGHTA, CDR2 FQGNSA. CDR3 nucleotide sequence: TGTGCCAGCAGGAAAACAGGAGCCGAACAAGAGACCCAGTACTTC. Its translation is CASRKTGAEQETQYF.

This clonotype occurred many times. This chain links TRBV29-1 with TRBJ1-1; 7 bases line up with TRBD1. V gave up 7 bases and J gave up 1 base; unmatched junction bases: 6. The CDR3 is made up of 13 amino acids. Germline CDR1 and CDR2: SQVTM and ANQGSEA. The DNA for the CDR3 is TGCAGCGACCGACAGGGCGCGAACACTGAAGCTTTCTTT. Protein product: CSDRQGANTEAFF.

This clonotype was observed a few times. The genes are TRBV29-1 and TRBJ2-1; weak D call: TRBD1 (5 bases). Per germline, CDR1 SQVTM and CDR2 ANQGSEA. The CDR3 runs 13 residues. V lost 3 bases, J lost 6 bases, and 12 bases lay in between. CDR3: CSVDRVGVNEQFF. The DNA for the CDR3 is TGCAGCGTTGACAGGGTGGGTGTCAATGAGCAGTTCTTC.

There are a few counts of this clonotype. This chain joins TRBV7-2 and TRBJ2-7; TRBD2 might be the D (5 bases). The CDR3 consists of 16 residues. Per the germline V gene, CDR1 is SGHTA and CDR2 is FQGNSA. Trimming removed 4 bases at V and 0 bases at J, with 16 bases between. The CDR3 DNA reads TGTGCCAGCAGCTCCAAAGTATGGGAGTACTCCTACGAGCAGTACTTC. This gives the protein CASSSKVWEYSYEQYF.

Ten or more counts support this clonotype. J is TRBJ2-1 and V is TRBV2; TRBD2 matches 10 bases. CDR1 is SNHLY, CDR2 FYNNEI, per germline. Germline trimming cut 3 bases from V and 10 bases from J; bases unmatched to any gene: 9. CDR3 length: 15 amino acids. CDR3 sequence (DNA): TGTGCCAGCAGTGAGTGGCTAGCGGGAGCTGGGGAGCAGTTCTTC. Protein: CASSEWLAGAGEQFF.

In this sample, this clonotype turned up many times. The J gene is TRBJ2-7, the V gene TRBV11-2; 7 bases fit TRBD2. The CDR3 is 14 residues long. Germline CDR1 is SGHAT and CDR2 is FQNNGV. V shed 3 bases and J 5 bases; nucleotides not matched to a gene: 7. In nucleotides, the CDR3 is TGTGCCAGCAGCTTTTTAGCGGGTATCGACGAGCAGTACTTC. Protein sequence: CASSFLAGIDEQYF. Full variable domain (outside the CDR3, taken from reference TRBV11-2 and TRBJ2-7): EAGVAQSPRYKIIEKRQSVAFWCNPISGHATLYWYQQILGQGPKLLIQFQNNGVVDDSQLPKDRFSAERLKGVDSTLKIQPAKLEDSAVYLCASSFLAGIDEQYFGPGTRLTVT.